Listed below are T cell receptor beta chains from one sample, sequenced in a study of yellow fever vaccine responses in identical twins. TCRdb re-called the RT-PCR reads through MiXCR, storing one row per CDR3 protein. The table records tens of thousands of distinct CDR3 sequences, more than 45% of them present only once. Material: T cells from blood (PBMCs), unsorted or a sorted subset (not recorded which), obtained before or after yellow fever vaccination (not recorded which). The source of these receptors is a woman under 30 who received the yellow fever vaccine. Both conserved end residues are part of each CDR3. Fields, in order: CDR3 protein, V gene, clone size. Clone size appears in some rows only: once, few, many, or a class for an expanded clone.

CDR3aa: CASRTGTALGTQYF; v_gene: TRBV12-3/TRBV12-4; abundance: .
CDR3aa: CASSPDGNQPQHF; v_gene: TRBV18; abundance: .
CDR3aa: CASSFFSGSTDTQYF; v_gene: TRBV11-1; abundance: .
CDR3aa: CASSPQGGGNQPQHF; v_gene: TRBV12-3/TRBV12-4; abundance: once
CDR3aa: CATSNYPGASNQPQHF; v_gene: TRBV15; abundance: .
CDR3aa: CASSLIGPTEAFF; v_gene: TRBV28; abundance: few
CDR3aa: CASLKDGITEAFF; v_gene: TRBV28; abundance: few
CDR3aa: CASSPTSGRGGRDNEQFF; v_gene: TRBV7-9; abundance: few
CDR3aa: CASSLGFLYEQYF; v_gene: TRBV27; abundance: few
CDR3aa: CASSLSSENEQFF; v_gene: TRBV27; abundance: few
CDR3aa: CASSPGQGMNEQFF; v_gene: TRBV18; abundance: .
CDR3aa: CSAPTRGGTDTQYF; v_gene: TRBV20-1; abundance: once
CDR3aa: CASSFGGTDNQPQHF; v_gene: TRBV28; abundance: .
CDR3aa: CASSEAGLETQYF; v_gene: TRBV2; abundance: .
CDR3aa: CSARRETQYF; v_gene: TRBV20-1; abundance: .
CDR3aa: CSVVVPVYEQYF; v_gene: TRBV29-1; abundance: .
CDR3aa: CASSLGQGEHTDTQYF; v_gene: TRBV11-3; abundance: .
CDR3aa: CASRLPLFNEKLFF; v_gene: TRBV28; abundance: .
CDR3aa: CASSQEGGRQGTEAFF; v_gene: TRBV4-1; abundance: .
CDR3aa: CSAREEKRTFDF; v_gene: TRBV20-1; abundance: few
CDR3aa: CASSPILAGGEEQFF; v_gene: TRBV18; abundance: .
CDR3aa: CASSFRATNEKLFF; v_gene: TRBV11-2; abundance: .
CDR3aa: CASSLGRALAALTTGGEQFF; v_gene: TRBV11-2; abundance: few
CDR3aa: CASSPAGGRARNEQFF; v_gene: TRBV11-2; abundance: .
CDR3aa: CASTGLAGKNEQFF; v_gene: TRBV19; abundance: few
CDR3aa: CRAMGHDQLNTEAFF; v_gene: TRBV20-1; abundance: .
CDR3aa: CASSETGGSGNEQFF; v_gene: TRBV19; abundance: .
CDR3aa: CASSQDGTGTGELFF; v_gene: TRBV3-1; abundance: .
CDR3aa: CAISAASYNEQFF; v_gene: TRBV10-3; abundance: .
CDR3aa: CASSFRTGAVTEAFF; v_gene: TRBV12-3/TRBV12-4; abundance: .
CDR3aa: CASSFPLSSGRANEQFF; v_gene: TRBV12-3/TRBV12-4; abundance: .
CDR3aa: CASSYKEQSFQHF; v_gene: TRBV18; abundance: .
CDR3aa: CASSPWETETLYGYTF; v_gene: TRBV18; abundance: .
CDR3aa: CASSENLNEQFF; v_gene: TRBV11-2; abundance: .
CDR3aa: CASSNRVYEQYF; v_gene: TRBV11-3; abundance: .
CDR3aa: CASSPIGTSNEQFF; v_gene: TRBV3-1; abundance: .
CDR3aa: CASSLSGLANEQYF; v_gene: TRBV11-3; abundance: .
CDR3aa: CASTERRINEKLFF; v_gene: TRBV2; abundance: few
CDR3aa: CSAIRESKTQYF; v_gene: TRBV20-1; abundance: .
CDR3aa: CASSLLTEAFF; v_gene: TRBV7-9; abundance: medium-sized
CDR3aa: CATSRDPRGGLNEKLFF; v_gene: TRBV15; abundance: .
CDR3aa: CASSFHWGGLNEQFF; v_gene: TRBV6-5; abundance: .
CDR3aa: CASSPATGHTDTQYF; v_gene: TRBV28; abundance: .
CDR3aa: CASRELGTGLSYEQYF; v_gene: TRBV2; abundance: few
CDR3aa: CASSPSPGVSNQPQHF; v_gene: TRBV4-1; abundance: .
CDR3aa: CASSTTLYEQYF; v_gene: TRBV7-8; abundance: once
CDR3aa: CASSDSSGIGEQFF; v_gene: TRBV2; abundance: .
CDR3aa: CASSPPTSGELFF; v_gene: TRBV18; abundance: .